The rows below give T cell receptor beta chains drawn from one sample of a study of cytomegalovirus exposure and HLA in healthy donors. Assay: immunoSEQ multiplex PCR; the TCRdb copy retains only in-frame clones and omits some. Here the sample spans 200,000 to 250,000 clones, about 84% being singletons. Material: PBMCs. Source of these receptors: a human donor in good health. Each CDR3 is given with its conserved first and last residue. Each record gives: V gene, D gene, clone size, J gene, CDR3 DNA, CDR3 protein. The D gene is left open where the match is weak. The size of a clone is reported for some rows only, either as once, few or many, or as a class for expanded clones.

v_gene: TRBV2
d_gene: .
abundance: .
j_gene: TRBJ1-1
CDR3nt: TGTGCCAGCACAAGGGGGAGCACTGAAGCTTTCTTT
CDR3aa: CASTRGSTEAFF

v_gene: TRBV18
d_gene: .
abundance: .
j_gene: TRBJ1-5
CDR3nt: TGTGCCAGCTCACCCGCCCGGGACACAGATTGGCATCAGCCCCAGCATTTT
CDR3aa: CASSPARDTDWHQPQHF

v_gene: TRBV10-3
d_gene: .
abundance: few
j_gene: TRBJ2-3
CDR3nt: TGTGCCATCAGTGTGAGGGATACAGATACGCAGTATTTT
CDR3aa: CAISVRDTDTQYF

v_gene: TRBV5-1
d_gene: TRBD1
abundance: once
j_gene: TRBJ2-2
CDR3nt: TGCGCCAGCAGCTTACAGGGGGCAAGCACCGGGGAGCTGTTTTTT
CDR3aa: CASSLQGASTGELFF

v_gene: TRBV2
d_gene: TRBD2
abundance: .
j_gene: TRBJ2-2
CDR3nt: TGTGCCAGCAGAGTGACTAGCGGGAGAGGCGGGGAGCTGTTTTTT
CDR3aa: CASRVTSGRGGELFF

v_gene: TRBV7-3
d_gene: .
abundance: .
j_gene: TRBJ2-5
CDR3nt: TGTGCCAGCAGCTTCGGACACCTCCAAGGGACCCAGTACTTC
CDR3aa: CASSFGHLQGTQYF

v_gene: TRBV18
d_gene: .
abundance: .
j_gene: TRBJ2-5
CDR3nt: TGTGCCAGCTCACCCAGCGAGTCGGAGACCCAGTACTTC
CDR3aa: CASSPSESETQYF

v_gene: TRBV6-5
d_gene: .
abundance: .
j_gene: TRBJ2-7
CDR3nt: TGTGCCAGCACCACAGGCCCTCGCGACGAGCAGTACTTC
CDR3aa: CASTTGPRDEQYF

v_gene: TRBV2
d_gene: .
abundance: .
j_gene: TRBJ1-5
CDR3nt: TGTGCCAGCAGCCCGGACTATAGCAATCAGCCCCAGCATTTT
CDR3aa: CASSPDYSNQPQHF

v_gene: TRBV11-3
d_gene: TRBD1
abundance: .
j_gene: TRBJ1-4
CDR3nt: TGTGCCAGCTGTCCTACAGGGGGCCTGTGGGAAAAACTGTTTTTT
CDR3aa: CASCPTGGLWEKLFF

v_gene: TRBV7-2
d_gene: TRBD1
abundance: .
j_gene: TRBJ1-1
CDR3nt: TGTGCCAGCACGCGGGACAGAAACACTGAAGCTTTCTTT
CDR3aa: CASTRDRNTEAFF

v_gene: TRBV6-6
d_gene: TRBD1
abundance: .
j_gene: TRBJ1-1
CDR3nt: TGTGCCAGCAGTCTAGGGGGCCGGAGAGGGACTGAAGCTTTCTTT
CDR3aa: CASSLGGRRGTEAFF

v_gene: TRBV5-1
d_gene: TRBD2
abundance: few
j_gene: TRBJ2-2
CDR3nt: TGCGCCAGCAGCTCCCTAGGTAGCGGGACCGGGGAGCTGTTTTTT
CDR3aa: CASSSLGSGTGELFF

v_gene: TRBV6-5
d_gene: TRBD2
abundance: .
j_gene: TRBJ2-1
CDR3nt: TGTGCCAGCAATGGACTAGCGGGACACAATGAGCAGTTCTTC
CDR3aa: CASNGLAGHNEQFF

v_gene: TRBV6-5
d_gene: .
abundance: .
j_gene: TRBJ2-1
CDR3nt: TGTGCCAGCAGGGCCGCGGGGTTGCTCTACAATGAGCAGTTCTTC
CDR3aa: CASRAAGLLYNEQFF

v_gene: TRBV7-9
d_gene: TRBD1
abundance: .
j_gene: TRBJ2-1
CDR3nt: TGTTCCAGCAACCCACAGGGGGGAACGAATGAGCAGTTCTTC
CDR3aa: CSSNPQGGTNEQFF

v_gene: TRBV25-1
d_gene: .
abundance: .
j_gene: TRBJ2-1
CDR3nt: TGTGCCAGTAGAGATGGCGGAGAATACAATGAGCAGTTCTTC
CDR3aa: CASRDGGEYNEQFF

v_gene: TRBV10-3
d_gene: TRBD1
abundance: few
j_gene: TRBJ1-2
CDR3nt: TGTGCCATCACCCCGGGACAGGGGCACTATGGCTACACCTTC
CDR3aa: CAITPGQGHYGYTF

v_gene: TRBV2
d_gene: .
abundance: .
j_gene: TRBJ2-7
CDR3nt: TGTGCCAACAGACAGACAACCCGCTACGAGCAGTACTTC
CDR3aa: CANRQTTRYEQYF

v_gene: TRBV19
d_gene: TRBD2
abundance: .
j_gene: TRBJ2-3
CDR3nt: TGTGCCAGTAGTATTGAAGCCGGGACTAGCGGGATGAGGTCAGATACGCAGTATTTT
CDR3aa: CASSIEAGTSGMRSDTQYF

v_gene: TRBV9
d_gene: .
abundance: .
j_gene: TRBJ2-1
CDR3nt: TGTGCCAGCAGCACCCGAGACAGCTCCTACAATGAGCAGTTCTTC
CDR3aa: CASSTRDSSYNEQFF

v_gene: TRBV18
d_gene: TRBD2
abundance: .
j_gene: TRBJ2-1
CDR3nt: TGTGCCAGCTCACCGGTGGCGGGAGGGCCAGATGATGAGCAGTTCTTC
CDR3aa: CASSPVAGGPDDEQFF

v_gene: TRBV29-1
d_gene: TRBD1
abundance: .
j_gene: TRBJ1-1
CDR3nt: TGCAGCGTCCAGGGGGCCACTGAAGCTTTCTTT
CDR3aa: CSVQGATEAFF

v_gene: TRBV29-1
d_gene: .
abundance: .
j_gene: TRBJ2-7
CDR3nt: TGCAGCGTTGATCGGGGGGACAACCTCCCCTACGAGCAGTACTTC
CDR3aa: CSVDRGDNLPYEQYF

v_gene: TRBV19
d_gene: .
abundance: few
j_gene: TRBJ2-5
CDR3nt: TGTGCCAGTAGTAGAGATAGAGGAGAGACCCAGTACTTC
CDR3aa: CASSRDRGETQYF

v_gene: TRBV19
d_gene: TRBD1
abundance: .
j_gene: TRBJ2-1
CDR3nt: TGTGCCAGTAGTGAAATGAGAACAGGGGTATTGAATGAGCAGTTCTTC
CDR3aa: CASSEMRTGVLNEQFF

v_gene: TRBV27
d_gene: TRBD1
abundance: .
j_gene: TRBJ1-6
CDR3nt: TGTGCCAGCACCCGGGACAGACATAATTCACCCCTCCACTTT
CDR3aa: CASTRDRHNSPLHF

v_gene: TRBV19
d_gene: .
abundance: .
j_gene: TRBJ1-5
CDR3nt: TGTGCCCCTAGGGGGAGTTATAGCAATCAGCCCCAGCATTTT
CDR3aa: CAPRGSYSNQPQHF

v_gene: TRBV5-4
d_gene: .
abundance: .
j_gene: TRBJ2-1
CDR3nt: TGTGCCAGCAGCCCGTCTCTAGACCCCGCCTACAATGAGCAGTTCTTC
CDR3aa: CASSPSLDPAYNEQFF

v_gene: TRBV9
d_gene: TRBD1
abundance: .
j_gene: TRBJ1-2
CDR3nt: TGTGCCAGCAGCTATCAAACAGGGGAGGCAAGAGGCTACACCTTC
CDR3aa: CASSYQTGEARGYTF

v_gene: TRBV15
d_gene: TRBD2
abundance: .
j_gene: TRBJ2-7
CDR3nt: TGTGCCACCAGCAGACCTGGGGGGGACGCGCAGTACTTC
CDR3aa: CATSRPGGDAQYF

v_gene: TRBV15
d_gene: .
abundance: .
j_gene: TRBJ2-6
CDR3nt: TGTGCCACCAGCTCAGGGGAACTGATCGAAGGGGCCAACGTCCTGACTTTC
CDR3aa: CATSSGELIEGANVLTF

v_gene: TRBV19
d_gene: TRBD1
abundance: .
j_gene: TRBJ1-4
CDR3nt: TGTGCCAGTAGTTCCGAGACAGGGGGCCTGACTAATGAAAAACTGTTTTTT
CDR3aa: CASSSETGGLTNEKLFF

v_gene: TRBV5-5
d_gene: TRBD2
abundance: .
j_gene: TRBJ2-1
CDR3nt: TGTGCCAGCAGCCGGGGACTAGCGCCCCCTTCCTACAATGAGCAGTTCTTC
CDR3aa: CASSRGLAPPSYNEQFF

v_gene: TRBV28
d_gene: .
abundance: .
j_gene: TRBJ2-1
CDR3nt: TGTGCCAGCCAAAGAGGGTGGGGCTCCTACAATGAGCAGTTCTTC
CDR3aa: CASQRGWGSYNEQFF

v_gene: TRBV4-2
d_gene: TRBD2
abundance: once
j_gene: TRBJ2-7
CDR3nt: TGTGCCAGCAGCCAAGATTCGACTAGCGGAGCCTACGAGCAGTACTTC
CDR3aa: CASSQDSTSGAYEQYF

v_gene: TRBV28
d_gene: .
abundance: .
j_gene: TRBJ1-1
CDR3nt: .
CDR3aa: CASSTSSGTTEAFF

v_gene: TRBV11-3
d_gene: TRBD1
abundance: .
j_gene: TRBJ2-2
CDR3nt: TGTGCCAGCAGCTTGGGACAGGGGGCGAACACCGGGGAGCTGTTTTTT
CDR3aa: CASSLGQGANTGELFF

v_gene: TRBV6-5
d_gene: .
abundance: once
j_gene: TRBJ2-5
CDR3nt: TGTGCCAGCAGTTACGGTGCGGGCCCTCACGGGACCCAGTACTTC
CDR3aa: CASSYGAGPHGTQYF

v_gene: TRBV28
d_gene: TRBD1
abundance: .
j_gene: TRBJ1-2
CDR3nt: TGTGCCAGCAGTTTAGGGACAGGGGGAGGGTATGGCTACACCTTC
CDR3aa: CASSLGTGGGYGYTF

v_gene: TRBV5-1
d_gene: .
abundance: .
j_gene: TRBJ2-7
CDR3nt: TGCGCCAGCAGCCCACAGGGTAGGTCCTACGAGCAGTACTTC
CDR3aa: CASSPQGRSYEQYF

v_gene: TRBV4-3
d_gene: TRBD2
abundance: .
j_gene: TRBJ2-7
CDR3nt: TGCGCCAGCAGCCAAACTAGCGGGGCCCCCTACGAGCGGTACTTC
CDR3aa: CASSQTSGAPYERYF

v_gene: TRBV7-9
d_gene: .
abundance: .
j_gene: TRBJ2-5
CDR3nt: TGTTCCAGCAGCTCGCCCCCGGGTCTGGAGACCCAGTACTTC
CDR3aa: CSSSSPPGLETQYF

v_gene: TRBV19
d_gene: .
abundance: .
j_gene: TRBJ1-1
CDR3nt: TGTGCCAGTAGCTCCGCGGCTGCCACTGAAGCTTTCTTT
CDR3aa: CASSSAAATEAFF

v_gene: TRBV7-9
d_gene: .
abundance: .
j_gene: TRBJ2-3
CDR3nt: TGTGCCAGCAGGGAGGGTACTGCGGATACGCAGTATTTT
CDR3aa: CASREGTADTQYF

v_gene: TRBV6-1
d_gene: .
abundance: .
j_gene: TRBJ1-4
CDR3nt: TGTGCCAGCAGTGAAGCGTATAATCTGGGGGGACCGCAAAATGAAAAACTGTTTTTT
CDR3aa: CASSEAYNLGGPQNEKLFF

v_gene: TRBV6-5
d_gene: .
abundance: .
j_gene: TRBJ1-2
CDR3nt: TGTGCCAGCAGTTACTCGAAAGGGGACTCTAACTATGGCTACACCTTC
CDR3aa: CASSYSKGDSNYGYTF

v_gene: TRBV5-6
d_gene: TRBD2
abundance: few
j_gene: TRBJ2-1
CDR3nt: TGTGCCAGCAGCTTGCTAGCGGGAGGGGACGATGAGCAGTTCTTC
CDR3aa: CASSLLAGGDDEQFF

v_gene: TRBV7-9
d_gene: TRBD1
abundance: .
j_gene: TRBJ1-4
CDR3nt: TGTGCCAGCAGCGTAACAGGGGGTCCTAATGAAAAACTGTTTTTT
CDR3aa: CASSVTGGPNEKLFF

v_gene: TRBV15
d_gene: .
abundance: .
j_gene: TRBJ2-4
CDR3nt: TGTGCCACCAGCGGCTCCGGGCGGGGGCTAGCCAAAAACATTCAGTACTTC
CDR3aa: CATSGSGRGLAKNIQYF

v_gene: TRBV6-5
d_gene: .
abundance: once
j_gene: TRBJ2-7
CDR3nt: TGTGCCAGCAGTTACTCGTGGCGGGACCCCTACGAGCAGTACTTC
CDR3aa: CASSYSWRDPYEQYF

v_gene: TRBV9
d_gene: TRBD1
abundance: .
j_gene: TRBJ1-2
CDR3nt: TGTGCCAGCAGCGTAGGGGACAGGGGGGTTTATGGCTACACCTTC
CDR3aa: CASSVGDRGVYGYTF

v_gene: TRBV10-3
d_gene: TRBD1
abundance: .
j_gene: TRBJ1-1
CDR3nt: TGTGCCATACCTCATTGGGACAGCAAAAACACTGAAGCTTTCTTT
CDR3aa: CAIPHWDSKNTEAFF

v_gene: TRBV28
d_gene: TRBD1
abundance: .
j_gene: TRBJ2-7
CDR3nt: TGTGCCAGCAGCCGCAGACAGGGTGGGTACGAGCAGTACTTC
CDR3aa: CASSRRQGGYEQYF

v_gene: TRBV29-1
d_gene: .
abundance: .
j_gene: TRBJ1-5
CDR3nt: TGCAGCGTTGAAGAGGAGGGCAATCAGCCCCAGCATTTT
CDR3aa: CSVEEEGNQPQHF

v_gene: TRBV20-1
d_gene: .
abundance: .
j_gene: TRBJ2-7
CDR3nt: TGCAGTGCTAGCCAATCCTACGAGCAGTACTTC
CDR3aa: CSASQSYEQYF

v_gene: TRBV10-2
d_gene: .
abundance: .
j_gene: TRBJ2-7
CDR3nt: TGCGCCAGCAGCTCTTTCTTCCAGGGCCACTACGAGCAGTACTTC
CDR3aa: CASSSFFQGHYEQYF